This is a list of T cell receptor beta chains from one sample in a study of spatial heterogeneity in lung cancer. Each CDR3 protein gets one entry after TCRdb re-called the 5' RACE reads with MiXCR. This table holds around 60,000 distinct CDR3 sequences, roughly 7.9% found once. The sequenced sample was PBMCs, obtained at surgery. Every receptor here comes from a female donor with early-stage non-small cell lung cancer. Both conserved end residues are part of each CDR3. The order of the fields is D gene, clone size, V gene, J gene, CDR3 DNA, CDR3 protein. The D gene is left open where the match is weak. Size tells how often a clone was seen (once, few, many) or the class of an expanded clone, and some rows leave it out.

NA	NA	TRBV4-1	TRBJ1-5	TGCGCCAGCAGCCCTATTATCGGGACCTCACATCAGCCCCAGCATTTT	CASSPIIGTSHQPQHF
TRBD1	few	TRBV7-2	TRBJ1-2	TGTGCCAGCAGCTCGACAGGGGACTATGGCTACACCTTC	CASSSTGDYGYTF
NA	many	TRBV12-5	TRBJ2-2	TGTGCTAGTGGTTCCCACCAGGGATACACCGGGGAGCTGTTTTTT	CASGSHQGYTGELFF
TRBD2	NA	TRBV24-1	TRBJ2-3	TGTGCCACCAGTGATCCGGCGCGGGGGGCTGCAGATACGCAGTATTTT	CATSDPARGAADTQYF
TRBD1	few	TRBV28	TRBJ1-2	TGTGCCAGCAGTCCGTCCCCGGGACAGGGGAAGGAGGTCTATGGCTACACCTTC	CASSPSPGQGKEVYGYTF
NA	many	TRBV7-9	TRBJ2-1	TGTGCCAGCAGCTTGAGGGGTCTGGGACTGGAGCAGTTCTTC	CASSLRGLGLEQFF
NA	many	TRBV5-1	TRBJ2-2	TGCGCCAGCAGCTTCCGGGCAGGACGCACCGGGGAGCTGTTTTTT	CASSFRAGRTGELFF
NA	medium-sized	TRBV20-1	TRBJ2-7	TGCAGTGCCCCAACTTATGGGGCCAGTGGAGGGCCCCGGGGGTACTTC	CSAPTYGASGGPRGYF
NA	many	TRBV12-3/TRBV12-4	TRBJ1-5	TGTGCCAGCAGTTTCAGGGGTAATCAGCCCCAGCATTTT	CASSFRGNQPQHF
NA	NA	TRBV20-1	TRBJ1-2	TGCAGTGCTACACTGGGAACAGTATATGGCTACACCTTC	CSATLGTVYGYTF
NA	few	TRBV5-1	TRBJ2-1	TGCGCCAGCAGCCCGGGCGGCGGCCGAAACAATGAGCAGTTCTTC	CASSPGGGRNNEQFF
NA	many	TRBV6-5	TRBJ2-7	TGTGCCAGCAGCGGACCGAATGAGGGTTCCTACGAGCAGTACTTC	CASSGPNEGSYEQYF
TRBD1	few	TRBV7-2	TRBJ1-1	TGTGCCAGCAGCTCGCAACAGGGGCGGGTCACTGAAGCTTTCTTT	CASSSQQGRVTEAFF
TRBD1	NA	TRBV12-3/TRBV12-4	TRBJ2-3	TGTGCCAGCAGTTTGCAGGCAGGGGGCCTAGATACGCAGTATTTT	CASSLQAGGLDTQYF
TRBD1	many	TRBV5-1	TRBJ2-3	TGCGCCAGCAGCTTACAGGGGGCGTCGGATACGCAGTATTTT	CASSLQGASDTQYF
NA	many	TRBV12-3/TRBV12-4	TRBJ1-4	TGTGCCAGCAGTTTTCAGGGAAAACTGTTTTTT	CASSFQGKLFF
NA	many	TRBV7-9	TRBJ1-1	TGTGCCAGCAGCATAAACACAGGGAACACTGAAGCTTTCTTT	CASSINTGNTEAFF
TRBD1	few	TRBV7-9	TRBJ1-4	TGTGCCAGCAGCTTAGGAACAGGGGAAATCACCGGTGAAAATGAAAAACTGTTTTTT	CASSLGTGEITGENEKLFF
NA	many	TRBV7-2	TRBJ2-5	TGTGCCAGCAGCTTAGACACCAGGGAGTACGGGACCCAGTACTTC	CASSLDTREYGTQYF
NA	many	TRBV10-3	TRBJ2-7	TGTGCCATCAGTGAGTCTCCCGGGGAGTTCTACGAGCAGTACTTC	CAISESPGEFYEQYF
NA	many	TRBV12-3/TRBV12-4	TRBJ1-4	TGTGCCAGCAGCCCCGGACGCTTTAATGAAAAACTGTTTTTT	CASSPGRFNEKLFF
TRBD1	NA	TRBV2	TRBJ1-1	TGTGCCAGCAGTACAGACAGGGCGGCTTTCTTT	CASSTDRAAFF
TRBD2	many	TRBV6-1	TRBJ2-2	TGTGCCAGCAGTGAACTAGCGGGAGTGTCCCTCACCGGGGAGCTGTTTTTT	CASSELAGVSLTGELFF
NA	few	TRBV24-1	TRBJ1-1	TGTGCCACCAGACAGGGAGCCGTGAACACTGAAGCTTTCTTT	CATRQGAVNTEAFF
NA	NA	TRBV6-5	TRBJ2-7	TGTGCCAGCAGTAGGACTGCCTCTTACGAGCAGTACTTC	CASSRTASYEQYF
TRBD2	NA	TRBV10-3	TRBJ2-5	TGTGCCATCAGTAGCGGGGGGGAAAGAGAGACCCAGTACTTC	CAISSGGERETQYF
TRBD2	many	TRBV28	TRBJ2-3	TGTGCCAGCAGTTCCCGACTAGCGGGGGGCACAGATACGCAGTATTTT	CASSSRLAGGTDTQYF
TRBD1	many	TRBV20-1	TRBJ1-1	TGCAGTGCAACCGGGACAGACTACACTGAAGCTTTCTTT	CSATGTDYTEAFF
NA	NA	TRBV20-1	TRBJ2-1	TGCAGTGCTAGAGATGGCGCTGGGTCCTACAATGAGCAGTTCTTC	CSARDGAGSYNEQFF
NA	few	TRBV2	TRBJ1-6	TGTGCCAGCAGGAGGACATTCGTTAATTCACCCCTCCACTTT	CASRRTFVNSPLHF
NA	NA	TRBV20-1	TRBJ1-1	TGCAGTGCTTACTACAGCGTCGGAGAAGCTTTCTTT	CSAYYSVGEAFF
TRBD1	many	TRBV5-1	TRBJ2-6	TGCGCCAGCAGAAATAGACAGGGAACCAACTCTGGGGCCAACGTCCTGACTTTC	CASRNRQGTNSGANVLTF
NA	many	TRBV10-2	TRBJ2-6	TGCGCCAGCAGTGAGTCGAGAGCGGGTGCGCTCTCTGGGGCCAACGTCCTGACTTTC	CASSESRAGALSGANVLTF
NA	few	TRBV6-5	TRBJ2-7	TGTGCCAGCAGTTACGGGGGCGAGCAGTACTTC	CASSYGGEQYF
NA	NA	TRBV20-1	TRBJ1-2	TGCAGTGCTTCCCCGATGCCAGGGGCCTGGTATGGCTACACCTTC	CSASPMPGAWYGYTF
NA	NA	TRBV6-5	TRBJ1-2	TGTGCCAGCACCCAGGGACCTAACTATGGCTACACCTTC	CASTQGPNYGYTF
TRBD1	many	TRBV20-1	TRBJ2-1	TGCAGTGCCCACAATCTTGGGACAGGGGGCTATGAGCAGTTCTTC	CSAHNLGTGGYEQFF
NA	many	TRBV11-2	TRBJ1-6	TGTGCCAGCAGCTCTAAAAGACAGGCAGAAGATTCACCCCTCCACTTT	CASSSKRQAEDSPLHF
NA	NA	TRBV6-1	TRBJ2-1	TGTGCCAGCAGTGAACTAGCGACCTCCTACAATGAGCAGTTCTTC	CASSELATSYNEQFF
TRBD1	many	TRBV11-2	TRBJ2-1	TGTGCCAGCAGCTTACAGGGGGCATCCTACAATGAGCAGTTCTTC	CASSLQGASYNEQFF
TRBD2	NA	TRBV29-1	TRBJ2-1	TGCAGCGTTGGCTTCCCGGGACTAGCGGGAGGGTCTAATGAGCAGTTCTTC	CSVGFPGLAGGSNEQFF
NA	few	TRBV18	TRBJ1-3	TGTGCCAGCTCGGAACTCACACTGGGAAACACCATATATTTT	CASSELTLGNTIYF
NA	many	TRBV28	TRBJ1-2	TGTGCCAGCAGCTGGCAGGGTTATGGCTACACCTTC	CASSWQGYGYTF
NA	NA	TRBV20-1	TRBJ1-4	TGCAGTGCTAGAGTCGGTTGGGAAAAACTGTTTTTT	CSARVGWEKLFF
NA	many	TRBV28	TRBJ1-5	TGTGCCAGCAGTTTATCCATAGTGGGTCAGCCCCAGCATTTT	CASSLSIVGQPQHF
TRBD2	NA	TRBV4-2	TRBJ2-2	TGTGCCAGCAGCCAAGATCTAGAGCGGGAGGCCGGGGAGCTGTTTTTT	CASSQDLEREAGELFF
NA	once	TRBV7-3	TRBJ1-1	TGTGCCAGCAGTATCCAGCCGAACACTGAAGCTTTCTTT	CASSIQPNTEAFF
NA	many	TRBV5-1	TRBJ2-6	TGCGCCAGCAGCCTACGGGGATCTGGGGCCAACGTCCTGACTTTC	CASSLRGSGANVLTF
NA	few	TRBV20-1	TRBJ2-3	TGCAGTGCCAGGGACCTCGGCTCAGATACGCAGTATTTT	CSARDLGSDTQYF
TRBD1	NA	TRBV28	TRBJ2-7	TGTGCCAGCAGTTTCCCGGGACAGGGAAGGGAGCAGTACTTC	CASSFPGQGREQYF